The 6 T cell receptor beta chains given below trace back to one sample, sequenced in a study of CD8+CD57+ T cells in acquired aplastic anemia. Template material for TCR beta VDJ and CDR3 profiling consisted of genomic DNA. TCRdb re-derived calls from the reads in MiXCR, one entry per CDR3 protein. The table lists about 190,000 distinct CDR3 sequences, roughly half of them singletons. The sequenced sample consisted of sorted CD4+, CD8+, or CD8+CD57+ T cells (not recorded which) from PBMCs. Receptors were obtained from a human donor in good health, serving as a control.

CDR3 sequence reads: CASSLTSGEPGTQYF. As DNA, the CDR3 is TGTGCCAGCAGCTTGACTAGCGGGGAGCCGGGGACCCAGTACTTC. The chain recombines TRBV7-3 with TRBJ2-5; TRBD2 aligns across 11 bases. Looked up from germline, CDR1 is SGHTA and CDR2 is FQGTGA. Trimming cost V 3 bases and J 7 bases; bases outside gene matches: 7. The CDR3 sequence is 15 residues long.

This chain joins TRBV7-2 and TRBJ2-7; maybe TRBD1 (6 bases). Germline V lookup: CDR1 SGHTA, CDR2 FQGNSA. V lost 5 bases to trimming and J lost 2 bases, with 10 bases between them. The CDR3 extends over 13 amino acids. The DNA for the CDR3 is TGTGCCAGCAGCACACAGGGTACCTACGAGCAGTACTTC. Encoded protein: CASSTQGTYEQYF.

This clonotype showed up many times. The CDR3 DNA sequence: TGTGCCAGCAGTTCGACTGTACCCTACGAGCAGTACTTC. Encoded protein: CASSSTVPYEQYF. The chain uses TRBV6-2 or TRBV6-3 and TRBJ2-7; no definite D call. The CDR3 length is 13 residues. Trimming cost V 4 bases and J 2 bases, with 9 bases left between them. From germline, CDR1 is MNHEY and CDR2 SVGEGT.

This clonotype has a count of ten or more. This sequence joins TRBV7-2 and TRBJ1-6; TRBD1 matches 9 bases. From germline, CDR1 is SGHTA and CDR2 FQGNSA. The CDR3 runs 16 residues. V was pared by 0 bases and J by 7 bases, with 4 bases of the junction left unmatched. The CDR3 DNA sequence: TGTGCCAGCAGCTTAGCGTCCGGGACAGGGAATTCACCCCTCCACTTT. Its protein product is CASSLASGTGNSPLHF. The whole variable domain, remainder taken from reference TRBV7-2 and TRBJ1-6, is GAGVSQSPSNKVTEKGKDVELRCDPISGHTALYWYRQSLGQGLEFLIYFQGNSAPDKSGLPSDRFSAERTGGSVSTLTIQRTQQEDSAVYLCASSLASGTGNSPLHFGNGTRLTVT.

This clonotype was found many times. The V call is TRBV20-1, the J call TRBJ2-1, with D unresolved. Between the trimmed V and J ends, which lost 3 bases and 4 bases, there was a span of 4 bases. Germline loops: CDR1 DFQATT, CDR2 SNEGSKA (reference sequence). The CDR3 sequence is 11 residues long. The DNA of the CDR3 is TGCAGTGCTAGGGGTTACAATGAGCAGTTCTTC. Translated: CSARGYNEQFF.

On this clonotype: The junction and the germline gene differ at one end; a read error may be behind it. The V call is TRBV27, the J call TRBJ2-7, with D unresolved. This CDR3 contains 15 residues. Germline V gives CDR1 MNHEY, CDR2 SMNVEV (reference sequence). CDR3: CASRTYAGASYERYF. CDR3 nucleotide sequence: TGTGCCAGCAGGACTTACGCCGGAGCGTCCTACGAGCGGTACTTC.